These T cell receptor beta chains were read from a single sample in a study of cytomegalovirus exposure and HLA in healthy donors. Assay: immunoSEQ multiplex PCR; the TCRdb copy retains only in-frame clones and omits some. Here the sample spans around 40,000 clones, 60% to 80% being singletons. The sequenced material came from PBMCs. These receptors all come from a man aged 30 to 45 in good health and CMV-seronegative. Both conserved end residues are part of each CDR3. Each record gives: clone size, D gene, V gene, J gene, CDR3 protein, CDR3 DNA. A D gene is named only where the DNA matches it firmly. Size is omitted from some rows. Given values are once, few, many or a class for expanded clones.

size: -
D: -
V: TRBV7-2
J: TRBJ2-1
CDR3: CASSGRGEPYNEQFF
DNA: TGTGCCAGCAGCGGGAGGGGGGAGCCCTACAATGAGCAGTTCTTC

size: -
D: TRBD1
V: TRBV5-4
J: TRBJ1-2
CDR3: CASRTGMFGYTF
DNA: TGTGCCAGCAGGACAGGGATGTTTGGCTACACCTTC

size: -
D: -
V: TRBV27
J: TRBJ2-5
CDR3: CASSLRGETQYF
DNA: TGTGCCAGCAGTCTACGTGGAGAGACCCAGTACTTC

size: -
D: -
V: TRBV28
J: TRBJ2-7
CDR3: CASSPSGHTYEQYF
DNA: TGTGCCAGCAGTCCCTCCGGACATACGTACGAGCAGTACTTC

size: -
D: -
V: TRBV19
J: TRBJ2-1
CDR3: CASSQNYNEQFF
DNA: TGTGCCAGTAGTCAGAATTACAATGAGCAGTTCTTC

size: -
D: TRBD1
V: TRBV29-1
J: TRBJ1-1
CDR3: CSALGQEGLKAFF
DNA: TGCAGCGCTCTGGGACAGGAGGGTCTGAAAGCTTTCTTT

size: few
D: TRBD1
V: TRBV6-6
J: TRBJ1-1
CDR3: CASSIGQGNTEAFF
DNA: TGTGCCAGCAGCATTGGACAGGGGAACACTGAAGCTTTCTTT

size: -
D: TRBD1
V: TRBV11-2
J: TRBJ2-7
CDR3: CASSSSRDRVYEQYF
DNA: TGTGCCAGCAGCTCGTCCCGGGACAGGGTTTACGAGCAGTACTTC

size: few
D: -
V: TRBV2
J: TRBJ2-1
CDR3: CASTGLASYNEQFF
DNA: TGTGCCAGCACCGGCTTAGCCTCCTACAATGAGCAGTTCTTC

size: -
D: -
V: TRBV7-8
J: TRBJ2-5
CDR3: CASSSPPEETQYF
DNA: TGTGCCAGCAGCTCCCCCCCGGAGGAGACCCAGTACTTC

size: -
D: TRBD1
V: TRBV29-1
J: TRBJ1-4
CDR3: CSVWGLQGAEKLFF
DNA: TGCAGCGTTTGGGGATTACAGGGGGCAGAGAAACTGTTTTTT

size: -
D: TRBD1
V: TRBV6-5
J: TRBJ1-1
CDR3: CASRDRERGTEAFF
DNA: TGTGCCAGCAGAGACAGGGAACGCGGCACTGAAGCTTTCTTT

size: -
D: TRBD1
V: TRBV10-2
J: TRBJ2-5
CDR3: CASSPGGETQYF
DNA: TGCGCCAGCAGTCCAGGGGGCGAGACCCAGTACTTC

size: -
D: TRBD1
V: TRBV10-1
J: TRBJ1-1
CDR3: CASSGDRAEAFF
DNA: TGCGCCAGCAGTGGTGACAGGGCTGAAGCTTTCTTT

size: few
D: -
V: TRBV7-2
J: TRBJ1-5
CDR3: CASSLGHSSNQPQHF
DNA: TGTGCCAGCAGCTTAGGTCACAGTAGCAATCAGCCCCAGCATTTT

size: -
D: TRBD1
V: TRBV28
J: TRBJ1-5
CDR3: CASDDRGVNQPQHF
DNA: TGTGCCAGCGACGACAGGGGTGTTAATCAGCCCCAGCATTTT

size: -
D: TRBD1
V: TRBV11-2
J: TRBJ2-5
CDR3: CASSFSTGVLETQYF
DNA: TGTGCCAGCAGCTTTAGTACAGGGGTATTGGAGACCCAGTACTTC

size: -
D: -
V: TRBV10-2
J: TRBJ2-7
CDR3: CASSEFGGTYEQYF
DNA: TGCGCCAGCAGTGAGTTCGGGGGTACCTACGAGCAGTACTTC

size: -
D: TRBD1
V: TRBV4-2
J: TRBJ1-1
CDR3: CASSLPRQGRTEAFF
DNA: TGTGCCAGCAGCCTTCCGAGACAGGGTCGCACTGAAGCTTTCTTT

size: few
D: -
V: TRBV2
J: TRBJ1-4
CDR3: CASSVGQSTRKLFF
DNA: TGTGCCAGCAGTGTTGGGCAGTCTACGAGAAAACTGTTTTTT

size: -
D: -
V: TRBV6-4
J: TRBJ2-3
CDR3: CAGDRSSSTDTQYF
DNA: TGTGCCGGAGACAGGAGCTCTAGCACAGATACGCAGTATTTT

size: -
D: -
V: TRBV6-4
J: TRBJ1-1
CDR3: CASSETGGSTEAFF
DNA: TGTGCCAGCAGTGAGACCGGGGGAAGCACTGAAGCTTTCTTT

size: -
D: TRBD1
V: TRBV7-6
J: TRBJ2-5
CDR3: CASSLLGQRKETQYF
DNA: TGTGCCAGCAGCTTGCTGGGACAGAGGAAAGAGACCCAGTACTTC

size: -
D: -
V: TRBV4-1
J: TRBJ2-2
CDR3: CASSQRSSDSGANTGELFF
DNA: TGCGCCAGCAGCCAACGCTCCTCGGACTCCGGAGCGAACACCGGGGAGCTGTTTTTT

size: -
D: TRBD1
V: TRBV6-5
J: TRBJ2-3
CDR3: CASSPDRGLDTQYF
DNA: TGTGCCAGCAGCCCGGACAGGGGGCTAGATACGCAGTATTTT

size: -
D: TRBD2
V: TRBV6-5
J: TRBJ2-2
CDR3: CASSRLAAGTGELFF
DNA: TGTGCCAGCAGTCGACTAGCGGCGGGGACCGGGGAGCTGTTTTTT

size: -
D: TRBD1
V: TRBV28
J: TRBJ2-2
CDR3: CASSLDRAVTGELFF
DNA: TGTGCCAGCAGTCTCGACAGGGCGGTCACCGGGGAGCTGTTTTTT

size: -
D: TRBD1
V: TRBV14
J: TRBJ2-5
CDR3: CASSQGLMTGKETQYF
DNA: TGTGCCAGCAGCCAAGGTCTTATGACAGGGAAGGAGACCCAGTACTTC

size: few
D: TRBD2
V: TRBV6-5
J: TRBJ2-7
CDR3: CASSYPGRVVSYEQYF
DNA: TGTGCCAGCAGTTACCCTGGGAGGGTAGTTTCCTACGAGCAGTACTTC

size: -
D: -
V: TRBV19
J: TRBJ2-2
CDR3: CASKTEAGELFF
DNA: TGTGCCAGTAAGACGGAGGCCGGGGAGCTGTTTTTT

size: -
D: -
V: TRBV13
J: TRBJ1-5
CDR3: CASSFRVGQPQHF
DNA: TGTGCCAGCAGCTTCAGGGTAGGTCAGCCCCAGCATTTT

size: -
D: -
V: TRBV6-5
J: TRBJ2-2
CDR3: CASSRLETGELFF
DNA: TGTGCCAGCAGCCGACTGGAAACCGGGGAGCTGTTTTTT

size: -
D: -
V: TRBV25-1
J: TRBJ1-1
CDR3: CASIQGSGTEAFF
DNA: TGTGCCAGCATACAAGGGAGTGGCACTGAAGCTTTCTTT

size: -
D: -
V: TRBV10-3
J: TRBJ1-5
CDR3: CAINGADSNQPQHF
DNA: TGTGCCATCAATGGGGCGGATAGCAATCAGCCCCAGCATTTT

size: -
D: -
V: TRBV6-5
J: TRBJ2-7
CDR3: CASSYFFGRSYEQYF
DNA: TGTGCCAGCAGTTACTTCTTTGGCCGCTCCTACGAGCAGTACTTC

size: -
D: -
V: TRBV23-1
J: TRBJ2-7
CDR3: CASSQSAGNISYEQYF
DNA: TGCGCCAGCAGTCAATCTGCAGGGAATATCTCCTACGAGCAGTACTTC

size: -
D: TRBD1
V: TRBV6-5
J: TRBJ2-5
CDR3: CASSYSTGQSQYF
DNA: TGTGCCAGCAGTTACTCGACAGGGCAATCTCAGTACTTC

size: -
D: -
V: TRBV18
J: TRBJ2-1
CDR3: CASSPPSPGERYNEQFF
DNA: TGTGCCAGCTCACCACCTAGTCCGGGGGAGCGCTACAATGAGCAGTTCTTC

size: -
D: -
V: TRBV18
J: TRBJ2-7
CDR3: CASSPGTTGGEQYF
DNA: TGTGCCAGCTCACCTGGGACCACCGGGGGCGAGCAGTACTTC

size: -
D: TRBD1
V: TRBV10-3
J: TRBJ1-1
CDR3: CAISGGLGTGKAFF
DNA: TGTGCCATCAGTGGAGGCCTAGGGACAGGGAAAGCTTTCTTT

size: -
D: TRBD2
V: TRBV10-2
J: TRBJ2-7
CDR3: CASSGLAGGSEQYF
DNA: TGCGCCAGCAGTGGACTAGCGGGAGGATCCGAGCAGTACTTC

size: -
D: -
V: TRBV6-4
J: TRBJ1-6
CDR3: CASSDSPSSPLHF
DNA: TGTGCCAGCAGTGACTCCCCGAGCTCACCCCTCCACTTT

size: -
D: TRBD1
V: TRBV28
J: TRBJ1-3
CDR3: CASRPRQGAGNTIYF
DNA: TGTGCCAGCAGACCCAGACAGGGGGCTGGAAACACCATATATTTT

size: -
D: -
V: TRBV29-1
J: TRBJ1-2
CDR3: CSVRKGRNNYGYTF
DNA: TGCAGCGTCCGGAAAGGCAGGAATAACTATGGCTACACCTTC

size: -
D: TRBD1
V: TRBV6-5
J: TRBJ1-5
CDR3: CASRQTGRNQPQHF
DNA: TGTGCCAGCAGGCAGACAGGGAGGAATCAGCCCCAGCATTTT

size: few
D: -
V: TRBV2
J: TRBJ1-4
CDR3: CASSEGLARGSEKLFF
DNA: TGTGCCAGCAGTGAAGGGCTCGCCAGGGGCTCAGAAAAACTGTTTTTT

size: -
D: -
V: TRBV20-1
J: TRBJ1-2
CDR3: CSGWAYGYTF
DNA: TGCAGTGGCTGGGCCTATGGCTACACCTTC

size: -
D: -
V: TRBV29-1
J: TRBJ2-1
CDR3: CSVEQGYNEQFF
DNA: TGCAGCGTAGAACAGGGTTACAATGAGCAGTTCTTC

size: few
D: TRBD1
V: TRBV5-6
J: TRBJ2-3
CDR3: CASRKRTGGYTDTQYF
DNA: TGTGCCAGCCGGAAGAGGACAGGGGGCTACACAGATACGCAGTATTTT

size: -
D: -
V: TRBV5-1
J: TRBJ2-3
CDR3: CASSLEFSTDTQYF
DNA: TGCGCCAGCAGCCTAGAATTTAGCACAGATACGCAGTATTTT